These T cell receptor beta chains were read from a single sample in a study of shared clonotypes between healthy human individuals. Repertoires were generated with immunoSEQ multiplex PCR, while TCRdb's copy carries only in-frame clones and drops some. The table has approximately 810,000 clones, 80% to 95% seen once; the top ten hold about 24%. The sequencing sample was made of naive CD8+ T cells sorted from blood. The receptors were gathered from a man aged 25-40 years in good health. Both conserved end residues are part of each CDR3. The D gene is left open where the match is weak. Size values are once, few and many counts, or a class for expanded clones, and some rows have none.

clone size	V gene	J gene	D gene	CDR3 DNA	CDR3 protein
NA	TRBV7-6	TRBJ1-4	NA	TGTGCCAGCAGCCCACATCCCCCACAACGAACGGATGAAAAACTGTTTTTT	CASSPHPPQRTDEKLFF
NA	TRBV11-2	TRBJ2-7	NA	TGTGCCAGCAGCTTAGCCGCATACGAGCAGTACTTC	CASSLAAYEQYF
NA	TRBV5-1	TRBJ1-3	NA	TGCGCCAGCAGCCCCGGCATGACCGGAAACACCATATATTTT	CASSPGMTGNTIYF
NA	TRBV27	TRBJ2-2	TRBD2	TGTGCCAGCGGGGCCGGGACTAGCGGGATCGTGGGGGAGCTGTTTTTT	CASGAGTSGIVGELFF
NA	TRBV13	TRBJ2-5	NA	TGTGCCAGCAGAGTAGGCCCCTCGGAGACCCAGTACTTC	CASRVGPSETQYF
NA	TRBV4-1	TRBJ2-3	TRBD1	TGCGCCAGCAGCCAACAGACAGGGACAGATACGCAGTATTTT	CASSQQTGTDTQYF
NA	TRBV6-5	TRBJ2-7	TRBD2	TGTGCCAGCAGCTCTCGTGCGGGGGGTTCCTACGAGCAGTACTTC	CASSSRAGGSYEQYF
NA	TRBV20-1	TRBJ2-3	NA	TGCAGTACGAGGACAGATACGCAGTATTTT	CSTRTDTQYF
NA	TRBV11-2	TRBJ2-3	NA	TGTGCCAGCAGCCCGCGGGAAGGGAGGACCCCAGATACGCAGTATTTT	CASSPREGRTPDTQYF
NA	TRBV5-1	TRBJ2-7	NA	TGCGCCAGCAGTGCGAGAGAGGGCAACTCCTACGAGCAGTACTTC	CASSAREGNSYEQYF
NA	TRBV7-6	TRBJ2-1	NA	TGTGCCAGCAGCTTATGGGAACAGGGCGACAATGAGCAGTTCTTC	CASSLWEQGDNEQFF
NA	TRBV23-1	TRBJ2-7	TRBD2	TGCGCCAGCAGTCAATCCCGACTAGCGGGAGTCTCCTACGAGCAGTACTTC	CASSQSRLAGVSYEQYF
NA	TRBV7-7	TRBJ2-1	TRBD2	TGTGCTAGCAGCCCCAGCTCAGGACTAGCGGGAGGTGATGAGCAGTTCTTC	CASSPSSGLAGGDEQFF
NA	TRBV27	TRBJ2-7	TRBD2	TGTGCCAGCAGGACTAGCGGGAGGGCCGGAAGCGAGCAGTACTTC	CASRTSGRAGSEQYF
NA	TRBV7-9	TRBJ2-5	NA	TGTGCCAGCAGGAACCGGGAGCCTCAAGAGACCCAGTACTTC	CASRNREPQETQYF
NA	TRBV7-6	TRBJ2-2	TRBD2	TGTGCCAGCAGCTTCCAGCGGGGAAACACCGGGGAGCTGTTTTTT	CASSFQRGNTGELFF
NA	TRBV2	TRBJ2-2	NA	TGTGCCAGCAACGGGGCAGACGAATCCGGGGAGCTGTTTTTT	CASNGADESGELFF
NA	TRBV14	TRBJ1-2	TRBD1	TGTGCCAGCAGCCGGACAGGGGCCCTCTATGGCTACACCTTC	CASSRTGALYGYTF
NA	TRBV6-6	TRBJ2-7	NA	TGTGCCAGCAGTTACTCGAGTCAGGGACACTACGAGCAGTACTTC	CASSYSSQGHYEQYF
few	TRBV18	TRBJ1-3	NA	TGTGCCAGCTCACCACCGGGAGGGCCCGGAAACACCATATATTTT	CASSPPGGPGNTIYF
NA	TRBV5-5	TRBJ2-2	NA	TGTGCCAGCAGCGTAGACCGGGCCTTGGCCGGGGAGCTGTTTTTT	CASSVDRALAGELFF
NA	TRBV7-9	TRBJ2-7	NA	TGTGCCAGCAGCCCAGGGTGGGGGGGCGACTACGAGCAGTACTTC	CASSPGWGGDYEQYF
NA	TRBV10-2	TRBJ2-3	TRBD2	TGCGCCAGCAATGATGGACTAGCGGGAACAGATACGCAGTATTTT	CASNDGLAGTDTQYF
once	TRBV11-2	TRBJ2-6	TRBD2	TGTGCCAGCAGCTTAGACGGACTAGCTGTGGATGGGGCCAACGTCCTGACTTTC	CASSLDGLAVDGANVLTF
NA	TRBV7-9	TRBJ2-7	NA	TGTGCCAGCAGCCGCGAGAGCTCCTACGAGCAGTACTTC	CASSRESSYEQYF
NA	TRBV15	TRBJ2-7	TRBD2	TGTGCCACCAACCTAGAGGCTAGCGGGAGTATCCACGAGCAGTACTTC	CATNLEASGSIHEQYF